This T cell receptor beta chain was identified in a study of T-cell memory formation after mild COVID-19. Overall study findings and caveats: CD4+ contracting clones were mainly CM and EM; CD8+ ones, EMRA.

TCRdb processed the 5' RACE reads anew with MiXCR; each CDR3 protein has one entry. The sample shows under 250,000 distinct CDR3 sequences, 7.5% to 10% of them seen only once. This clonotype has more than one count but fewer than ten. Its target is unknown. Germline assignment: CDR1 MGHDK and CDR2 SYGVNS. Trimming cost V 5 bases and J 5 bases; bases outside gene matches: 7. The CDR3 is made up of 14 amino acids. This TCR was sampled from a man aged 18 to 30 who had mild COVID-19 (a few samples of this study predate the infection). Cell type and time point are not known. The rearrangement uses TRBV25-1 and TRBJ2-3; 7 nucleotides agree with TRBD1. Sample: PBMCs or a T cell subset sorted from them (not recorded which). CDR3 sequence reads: CASSKQGWLDTQYF. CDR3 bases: TGTGCCAGCAGTAAACAGGGGTGGCTAGATACGCAGTATTTT. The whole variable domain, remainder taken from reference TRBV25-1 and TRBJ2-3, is EADIYQTPRYLVIGTGKKITLECSQTMGHDKMYWYQQDPGMELHLIHYSYGVNSTEKGDLSSESTVSRIRTEHFPLTLESARPSHTSQYLCASSKQGWLDTQYFGPGTRLTVL.